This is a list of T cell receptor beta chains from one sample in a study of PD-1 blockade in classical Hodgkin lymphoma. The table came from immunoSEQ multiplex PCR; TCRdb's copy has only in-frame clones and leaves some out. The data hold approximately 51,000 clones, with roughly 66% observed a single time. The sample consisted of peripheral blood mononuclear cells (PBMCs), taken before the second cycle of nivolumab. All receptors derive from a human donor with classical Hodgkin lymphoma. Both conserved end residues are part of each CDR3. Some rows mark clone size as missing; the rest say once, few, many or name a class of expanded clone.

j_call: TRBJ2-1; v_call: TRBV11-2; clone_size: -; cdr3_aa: CASSLLGRILAGPYNEQFF
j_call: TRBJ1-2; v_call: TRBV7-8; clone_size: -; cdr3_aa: CASSFSEYGYTF
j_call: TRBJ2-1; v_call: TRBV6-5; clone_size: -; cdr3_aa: CATTQGPLGEQFF
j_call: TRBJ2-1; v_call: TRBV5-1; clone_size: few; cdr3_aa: CASRITGASYDEQFF
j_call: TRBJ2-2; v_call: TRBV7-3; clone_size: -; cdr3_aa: CASSLDRLTGELFF
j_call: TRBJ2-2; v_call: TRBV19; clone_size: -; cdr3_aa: CASILWPPNTGELFF
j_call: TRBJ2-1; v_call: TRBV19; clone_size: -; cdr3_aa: CASMRTVSSNEQFF
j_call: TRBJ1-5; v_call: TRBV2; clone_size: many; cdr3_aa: CASSIRGVEPQHF
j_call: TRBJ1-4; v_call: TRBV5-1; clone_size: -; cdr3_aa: CASSVGQRDEKLFF
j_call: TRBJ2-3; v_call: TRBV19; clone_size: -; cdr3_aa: CASSDRPSSTDTQYF
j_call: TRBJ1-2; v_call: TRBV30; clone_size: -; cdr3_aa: CAWSVGGPGYTF
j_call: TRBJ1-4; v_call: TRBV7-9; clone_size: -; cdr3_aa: CASSLAGSNEKLFF
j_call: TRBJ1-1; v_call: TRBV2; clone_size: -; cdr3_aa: CASRGDVVNTEAFF
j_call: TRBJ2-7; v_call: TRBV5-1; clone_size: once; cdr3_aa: CASSLGRGIEGQYF
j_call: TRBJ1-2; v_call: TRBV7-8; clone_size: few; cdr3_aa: CASSLAPDDRYTF
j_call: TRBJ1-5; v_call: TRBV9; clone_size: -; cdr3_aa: CASSVGDGNQPQHF
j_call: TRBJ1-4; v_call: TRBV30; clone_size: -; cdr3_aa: CAWVPRPSVGKLFF
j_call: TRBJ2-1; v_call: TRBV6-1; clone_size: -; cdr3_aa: CASSVGAGAPGNEQFF
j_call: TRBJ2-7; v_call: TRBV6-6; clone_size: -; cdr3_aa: CASSYGTLGSYEQYF
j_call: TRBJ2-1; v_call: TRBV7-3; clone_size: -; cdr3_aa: CASTKRRGRGKGNEQFF
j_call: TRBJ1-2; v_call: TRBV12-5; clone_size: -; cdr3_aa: CASGLVGRPYGYTF
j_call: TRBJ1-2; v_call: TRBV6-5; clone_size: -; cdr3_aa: CASSLTGNYGYTF
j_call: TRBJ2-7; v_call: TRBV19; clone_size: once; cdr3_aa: CASSPRSGRYEQYF
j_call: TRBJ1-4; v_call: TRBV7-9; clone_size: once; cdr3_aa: CASSPGTGWEKLFF
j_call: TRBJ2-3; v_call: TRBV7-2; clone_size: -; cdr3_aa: CASSPGGLGYGDTQYF
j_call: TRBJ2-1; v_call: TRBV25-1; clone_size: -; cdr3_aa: CASSEGPTYNEQFF
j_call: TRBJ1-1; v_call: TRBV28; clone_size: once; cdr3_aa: CASSSQGGRGTEAFF
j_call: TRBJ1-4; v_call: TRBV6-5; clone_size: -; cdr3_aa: CASSFTLTGFEKLFF
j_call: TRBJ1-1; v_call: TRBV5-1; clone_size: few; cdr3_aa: CATSEGARMNTEAFF
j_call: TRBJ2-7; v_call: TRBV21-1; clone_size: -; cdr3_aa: CASSKRSVVGFYEQYF
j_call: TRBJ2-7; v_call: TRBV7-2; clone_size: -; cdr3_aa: CASSPLYEQYF
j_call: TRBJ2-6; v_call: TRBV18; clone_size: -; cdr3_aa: CASSPPGSSGANVLTF
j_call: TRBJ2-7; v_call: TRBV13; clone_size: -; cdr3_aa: CASSLISYEQYF
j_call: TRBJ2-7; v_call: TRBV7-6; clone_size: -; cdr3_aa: CASSLGGTSGTYEQYF
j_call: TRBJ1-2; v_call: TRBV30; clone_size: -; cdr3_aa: CAWSVSPTGTYGYTF
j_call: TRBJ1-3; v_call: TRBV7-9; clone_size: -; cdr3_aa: CASSLEQLGNTIYF
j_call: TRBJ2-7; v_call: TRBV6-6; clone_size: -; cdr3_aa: CASRTGEVREQYF
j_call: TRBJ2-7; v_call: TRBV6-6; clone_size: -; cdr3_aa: CASSYGVGLSYEQYF
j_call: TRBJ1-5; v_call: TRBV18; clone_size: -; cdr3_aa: CASSPGTPYSNQPQHF
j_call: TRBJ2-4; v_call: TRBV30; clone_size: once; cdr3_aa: CAWSVGQGLRGTKNIQYF
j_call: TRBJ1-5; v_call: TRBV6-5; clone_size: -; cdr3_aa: CASSLQGNSNQPQHF
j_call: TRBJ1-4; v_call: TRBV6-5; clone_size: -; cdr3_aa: CASSPGLLREKLFF